This T cell receptor (beta chain) was observed in a study of blood T cell repertoires in COVID-19. Generated by immunoSEQ multiplex PCR, the TCRdb table keeps only in-frame clones and is missing some. The sample carries roughly 24,000 clones, around 82% recorded once. Only a few counts were recorded for this clone. The CDR3 has 13 residues. V gave up 0 bases and J gave up 1 base, with 3 bases separating them. The germline V gene has CDR1 SGHAT and CDR2 FQNNGV. Sample: peripheral blood. The chain has TRBV11-2 and TRBJ1-1; D call uncertain. This receptor was taken from a human donor in a cohort sampled during active COVID-19. This CDR3 is CASSLERNTEAFF. CDR3 DNA: TGTGCCAGCAGCTTAGAGAGGAACACTGAAGCTTTCTTT.